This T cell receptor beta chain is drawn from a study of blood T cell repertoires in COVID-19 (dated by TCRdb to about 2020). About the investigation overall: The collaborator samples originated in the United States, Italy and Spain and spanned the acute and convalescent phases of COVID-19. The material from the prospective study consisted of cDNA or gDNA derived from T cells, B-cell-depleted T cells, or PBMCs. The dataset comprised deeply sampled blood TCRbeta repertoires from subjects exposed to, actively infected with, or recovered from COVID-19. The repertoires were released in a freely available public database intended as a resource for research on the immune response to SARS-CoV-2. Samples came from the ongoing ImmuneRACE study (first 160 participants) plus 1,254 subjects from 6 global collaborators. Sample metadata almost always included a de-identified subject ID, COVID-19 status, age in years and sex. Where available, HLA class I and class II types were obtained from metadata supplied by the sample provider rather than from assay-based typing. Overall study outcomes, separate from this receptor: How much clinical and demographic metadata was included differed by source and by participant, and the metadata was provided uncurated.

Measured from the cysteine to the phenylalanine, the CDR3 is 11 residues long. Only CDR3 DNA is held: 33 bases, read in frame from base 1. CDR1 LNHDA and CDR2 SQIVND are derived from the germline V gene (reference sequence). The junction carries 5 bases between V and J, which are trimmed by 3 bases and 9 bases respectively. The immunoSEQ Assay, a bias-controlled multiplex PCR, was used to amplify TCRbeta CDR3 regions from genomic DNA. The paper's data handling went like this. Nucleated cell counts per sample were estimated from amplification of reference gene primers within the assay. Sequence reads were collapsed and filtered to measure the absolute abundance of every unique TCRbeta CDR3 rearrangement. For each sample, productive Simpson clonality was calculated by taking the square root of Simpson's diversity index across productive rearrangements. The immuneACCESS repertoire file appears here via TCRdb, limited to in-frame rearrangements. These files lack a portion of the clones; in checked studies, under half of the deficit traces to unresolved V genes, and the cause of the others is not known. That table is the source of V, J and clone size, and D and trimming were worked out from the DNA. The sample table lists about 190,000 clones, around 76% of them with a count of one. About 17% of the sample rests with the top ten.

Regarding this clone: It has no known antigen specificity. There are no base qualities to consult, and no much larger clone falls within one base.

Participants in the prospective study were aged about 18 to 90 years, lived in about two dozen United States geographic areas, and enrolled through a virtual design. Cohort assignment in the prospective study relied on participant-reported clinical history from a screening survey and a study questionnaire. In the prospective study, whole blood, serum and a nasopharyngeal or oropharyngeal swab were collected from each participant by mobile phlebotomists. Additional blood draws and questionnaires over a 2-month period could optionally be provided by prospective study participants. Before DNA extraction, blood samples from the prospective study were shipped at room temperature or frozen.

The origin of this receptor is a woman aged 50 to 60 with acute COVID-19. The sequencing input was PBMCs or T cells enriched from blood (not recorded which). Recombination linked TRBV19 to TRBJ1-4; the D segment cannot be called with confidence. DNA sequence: TGTGCCAGTAGTATCCTTAAAAAACTGTTTTTT. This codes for CASSILKKLFF.